This section outlines one T cell receptor (beta chain) sequence together with its context. Its target is not known. Measured with immunoSEQ multiplex PCR; TCRdb has only the in-frame clones, and not every one. The sample contains some 23,000 clones, around 70% of which appear only once. Time point: week 11, during vaccination. Each vaccine dose was 300 ug of mutant IDH1 20-mer peptide, with topical imiquimod. The record originates from a study of a mutant IDH1 vaccine in newly diagnosed glioma. Study as a whole: Vaccines were first given 4-6 weeks after radiotherapy alone, or with temozolomide cycles.

V lost 1 base and J lost 1, with 13 bases in between. This CDR3 contains 15 residues. Germline V gene data show CDR1 as GTSNPN and CDR2 as SVGIG (reference sequence). General study points: Overall, 85% to 95% of patients had vaccine-induced immune responses.

The sequence derives from a man aged 18 to 30 with glioma. Some clones in this sample may be carry-over from other donors' samples. The chain couples TRBV30 to TRBJ1-2; D is undetermined. The material was peripheral blood mononuclear cells (PBMCs), obtained from a glioma patient whose treatment included an IDH1 peptide vaccine. The CDR3 DNA sequence: TGTGCCTGGAGTGGGCCGGGAACGGGTAACTATGGCTACACCTTC. It yields the protein CAWSGPGTGNYGYTF.